These 11 T cell receptor beta chains were sequenced from one sample in a study of blood T cell repertoires in COVID-19. Method: immunoSEQ multiplex PCR; TCRdb's copy keeps in-frame clones and lacks some. The profile shows some 150,000 clones, about three quarters of them singletons. Source material: peripheral blood. Every receptor here comes from an elderly man with acute or convalescent COVID-19.

This clone was counted a few times. The chain carries TRBV7-2 and TRBJ1-5; D is ambiguous. The germline V and J ends were trimmed by 1 base and 5 bases, with 9 bases remaining between them. There are 14 residues in the CDR3. Germline assignment: CDR1 SGHTA and CDR2 FQGNSA. The chain's CDR3 is CASSLDRGYQPQHF. The CDR3 DNA sequence: TGTGCCAGCAGCTTAGACCGAGGGTATCAGCCCCAGCATTTT.

The chain has TRBV12-3 or TRBV12-4 and TRBJ2-1; TRBD2 matches at 8 bases. The junction had 10 bases not matched to a gene; V was cut back by 5 bases and J by 16 bases. The CDR3 has 12 residues. CDR3 protein: CASSTAGTRGFF. DNA of the CDR3: TGTGCCAGCAGTACAGCCGGGACTAGAGGCTTCTTC.

This rearrangement joins TRBV30 to TRBJ1-3, with D unresolved. Germline-derived CDR1 and CDR2 are GTSNPN and SVGIG (reference sequence). The CDR3 sequence is 13 residues long. Trimming stripped 5 bases from V and 2 bases from J, with 10 bases between. CDR3 in amino acids: CAWSYSPGNTIYF. Here the CDR3 DNA reads TGTGCCTGGTCGTACTCCCCTGGAAACACCATATATTTT.

The DNA for the CDR3 is TGTGCCAGTAGTCCCGCGGGACGGATGAACACTGAAGCTTTCTTT. It codes for CASSPAGRMNTEAFF. The chain has TRBV19 and TRBJ1-1; D perhaps matches TRBD1 (5 bases). V was clipped by 5 bases and J by 0 bases, with 13 bases between them. Germline V lookup: CDR1 LNHDA, CDR2 SQIVND (reference sequence). This CDR3 has 15 amino acids.

V usage is TRBV7-9 and J usage is TRBJ1-6, with D unresolved. Germline CDR1 SEHNR, CDR2 FQNEAQ (reference sequence). V lost 2 bases and J lost 5, with 7 bases in between. This CDR3 has 14 residues. The CDR3 coding sequence is TGTGCCAGCAGCTTAAGCACGAATAATTCACCCCTCCACTTT. Translating it yields CASSLSTNNSPLHF.

The V gene is TRBV19, the J gene TRBJ1-2; D may be TRBD1 (6 bases). Trimming took 0 bases from V and 4 from J, leaving 12 bases between them. The germline V gene encodes CDR1 LNHDA and CDR2 SQIVND (reference sequence). The CDR3 totals 15 residues. The CDR3 here is CASSIETGHGYGYTF. The CDR3 nucleotides read TGTGCCAGTAGTATAGAGACGGGACATGGCTATGGCTACACCTTC.

The CDR3 nucleotides are TGTGCCAGCAGTTTCTCCGGGACAGGGGGCGAGGAGCAGTACTTC. It specifies CASSFSGTGGEEQYF. The V gene is TRBV27, the J gene TRBJ2-7; 12 nucleotides agree with TRBD1. The CDR3 extends over 15 amino acids. The V segment lost 3 bases and the J segment 7 bases; nucleotides outside the gene matches: 7. Per the germline V gene, CDR1 is MNHEY and CDR2 is SMNVEV (reference sequence).

The J gene is TRBJ2-5, the V gene TRBV10-3; tentative D call: TRBD1 (6 bases). V lost 1 base and J lost 4, with 16 bases in between. Germline V gene sequence: CDR1 ENHRY, CDR2 SYGVKD. There are 16 residues in the CDR3. This chain's CDR3 is CAISEYLPPRGETQYF. The CDR3 coding sequence is TGTGCCATCAGTGAGTACCTCCCCCCCAGGGGAGAGACCCAGTACTTC.

V is TRBV5-1 and J is TRBJ2-5; 8 bases are a match to TRBD1. Germline values: CDR1 SGHRS, CDR2 YFSETQ. V was clipped by 3 bases and J by 1 base; unmatched bases: 5. The CDR3 runs to 15 residues. The CDR3 loop reads CASSSTGTGQETQYF. CDR3 bases: TGCGCCAGCAGCTCTACCGGGACAGGCCAAGAGACCCAGTACTTC.

This clone occurred once. This chain links TRBV6-5 with TRBJ2-3; no firm D call. Germline loops: CDR1 MNHEY, CDR2 SVGAGI. This CDR3 contains 11 residues. V lost 10 bases and J lost 2, with 7 bases in between. The CDR3 loop is CATDYTDTQYF. CDR3 nucleotide sequence: TGTGCCACAGATTACACAGATACGCAGTATTTT.

The chain combines TRBV6-1 with TRBJ1-2; D unclear. Trimming shortened V by 1 base and J by 8 bases, and 5 bases separated the two germline ends. This CDR3 contains 11 residues. Germline assignment: CDR1 MNHNS and CDR2 SASEGT. CDR3 nucleotide sequence: TGTGCCAGCAGTGAAGGGCAGGGCTACACCTTC. Translation: CASSEGQGYTF.